Below, one TCR beta chain is given with its context. This sample is drawn from a study of blood T cell repertoires in COVID-19. About the research overall: Samples taken during acute and convalescent COVID-19 were collected in the United States, Italy and Spain. In each case, the material was cDNA or gDNA derived from T cells, B-cell-depleted T cells, or PBMCs.

CDR1 SGHRS and CDR2 YFSETQ come from the germline V gene. Deletions cut 4 bases from V and 0 bases from J, with 25 bases between. This CDR3 has 19 amino acids. How the authors handled the data: Amplification with reference gene primers provided the estimates of nucleated cell counts. Sequenced by immunoSEQ multiplex PCR; TCRdb stores in-frame clones only, minus some. The D gene and trimming were derived from the DNA, and the V and J assignments and clone size from that table. The profile shows about 68,000 clones, 80% to 95% of them singletons. Sequencing was carried out using peripheral blood. This receptor was taken from a woman aged 55-75 years with active COVID-19. The gene calls are TRBV5-1 and TRBJ1-1, with a tentative D call TRBD1 (5 bases). CDR3 coding DNA: TGCGCCAGCAGCCCCACTCTTATTACAGGTTCTGGCATGAACACTGAAGCTTTCTTT. Its translation is CASSPTLITGSGMNTEAFF.